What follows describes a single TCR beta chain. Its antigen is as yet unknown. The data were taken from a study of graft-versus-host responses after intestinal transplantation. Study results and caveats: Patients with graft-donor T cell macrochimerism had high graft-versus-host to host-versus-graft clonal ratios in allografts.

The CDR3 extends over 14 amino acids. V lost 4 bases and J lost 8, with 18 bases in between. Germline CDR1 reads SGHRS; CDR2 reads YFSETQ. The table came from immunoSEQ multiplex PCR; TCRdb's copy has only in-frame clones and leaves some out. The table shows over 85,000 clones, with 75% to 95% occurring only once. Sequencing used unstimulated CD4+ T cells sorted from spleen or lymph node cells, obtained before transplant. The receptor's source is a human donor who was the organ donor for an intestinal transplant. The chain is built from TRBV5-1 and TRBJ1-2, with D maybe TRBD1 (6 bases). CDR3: CASSQAGAGRGYTF. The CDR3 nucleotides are TGCGCCAGCAGCCAGGCGGGGGCAGGCCGAGGCTACACCTTC. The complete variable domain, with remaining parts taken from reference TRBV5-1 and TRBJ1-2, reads KAGVTQTPRYLIKTRGQQVTLSCSPISGHRSVSWYQQTPGQGLQFLFEYFSETQRNKGNFPGRFSGRQFSNSRSEMNVSTLELGDSALYLCASSQAGAGRGYTFGSGTRLTVV.